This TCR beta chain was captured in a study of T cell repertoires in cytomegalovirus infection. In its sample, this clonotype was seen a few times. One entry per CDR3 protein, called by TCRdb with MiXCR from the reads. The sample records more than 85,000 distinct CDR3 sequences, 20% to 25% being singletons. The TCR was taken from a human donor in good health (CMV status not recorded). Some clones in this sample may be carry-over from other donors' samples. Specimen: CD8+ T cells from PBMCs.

CDR3 in amino acids: CASSFPSGVGNFEQYF. Here the CDR3 DNA reads TGTGCCAGCAGCTTTCCGTCAGGGGTAGGGAACTTCGAGCAGTACTTC. The chain employs TRBV11-2 and TRBJ2-7; D might be TRBD1 (6 bases). The germline V and J ends were trimmed by 3 bases and 6 bases, with 21 bases remaining between them. This CDR3 region has 16 residues. The V gene's germline CDR1 is SGHAT and CDR2 FQNNGV.